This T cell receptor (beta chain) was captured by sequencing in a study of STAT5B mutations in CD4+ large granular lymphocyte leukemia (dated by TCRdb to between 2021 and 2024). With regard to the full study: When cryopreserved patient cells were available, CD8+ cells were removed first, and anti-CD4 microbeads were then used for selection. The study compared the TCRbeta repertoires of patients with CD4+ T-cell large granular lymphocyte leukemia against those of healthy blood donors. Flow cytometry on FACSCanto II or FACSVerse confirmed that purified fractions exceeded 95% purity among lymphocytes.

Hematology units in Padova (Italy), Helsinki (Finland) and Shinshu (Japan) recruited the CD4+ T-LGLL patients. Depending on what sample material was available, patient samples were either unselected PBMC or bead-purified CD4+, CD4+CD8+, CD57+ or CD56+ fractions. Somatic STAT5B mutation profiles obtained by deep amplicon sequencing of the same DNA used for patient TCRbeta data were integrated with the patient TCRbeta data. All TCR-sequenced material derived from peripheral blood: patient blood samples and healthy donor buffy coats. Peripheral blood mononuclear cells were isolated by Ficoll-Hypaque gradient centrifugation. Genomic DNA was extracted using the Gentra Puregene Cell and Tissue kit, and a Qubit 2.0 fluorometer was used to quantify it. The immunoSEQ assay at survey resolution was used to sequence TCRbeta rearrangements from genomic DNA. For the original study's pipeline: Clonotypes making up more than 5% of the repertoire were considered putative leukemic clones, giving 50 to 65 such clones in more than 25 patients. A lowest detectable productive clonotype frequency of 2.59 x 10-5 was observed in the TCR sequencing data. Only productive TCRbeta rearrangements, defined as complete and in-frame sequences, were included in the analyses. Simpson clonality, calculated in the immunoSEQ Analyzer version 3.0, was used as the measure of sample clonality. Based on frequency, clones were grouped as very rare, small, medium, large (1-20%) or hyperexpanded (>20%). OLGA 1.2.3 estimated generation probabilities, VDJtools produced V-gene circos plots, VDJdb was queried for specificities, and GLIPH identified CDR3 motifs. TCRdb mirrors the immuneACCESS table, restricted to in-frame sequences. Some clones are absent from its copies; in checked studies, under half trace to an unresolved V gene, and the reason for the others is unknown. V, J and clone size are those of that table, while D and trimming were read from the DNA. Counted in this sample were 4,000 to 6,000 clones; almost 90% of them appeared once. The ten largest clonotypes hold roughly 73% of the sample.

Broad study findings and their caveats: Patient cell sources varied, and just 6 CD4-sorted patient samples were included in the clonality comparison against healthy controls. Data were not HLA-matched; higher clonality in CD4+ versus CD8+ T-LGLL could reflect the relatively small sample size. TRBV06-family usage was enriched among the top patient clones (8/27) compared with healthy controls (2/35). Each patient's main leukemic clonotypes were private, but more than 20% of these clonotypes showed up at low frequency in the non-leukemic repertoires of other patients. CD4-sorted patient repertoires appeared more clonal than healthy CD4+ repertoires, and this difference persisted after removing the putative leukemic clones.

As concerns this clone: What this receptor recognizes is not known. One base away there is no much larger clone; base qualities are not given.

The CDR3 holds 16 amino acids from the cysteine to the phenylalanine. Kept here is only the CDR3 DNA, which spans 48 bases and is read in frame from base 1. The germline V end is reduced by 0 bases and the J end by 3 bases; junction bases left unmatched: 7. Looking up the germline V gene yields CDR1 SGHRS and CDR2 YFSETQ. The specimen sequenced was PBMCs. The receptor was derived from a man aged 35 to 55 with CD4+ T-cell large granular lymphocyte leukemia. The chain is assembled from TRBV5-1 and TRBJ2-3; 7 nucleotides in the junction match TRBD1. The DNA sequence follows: TGCGCCAGCAGCTTGGAAGGGGGCCGGCTGACAGATACGCAGTATTTT. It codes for CASSLEGGRLTDTQYF.